A selection of T cell receptor beta chains follows, all from one sample in a study of tumor-infiltrating lymphocytes in primary liver carcinoma. TCRdb reprocessed the multiplex PCR reads with MiXCR, giving one entry per CDR3 protein. This repertoire shows about 310,000 distinct CDR3 sequences, approximately 65% found once; its top ten account for roughly 10%. Sequencing input: peripheral blood. These receptors were taken from a man aged 35 to 55 with primary liver carcinoma and hepatitis B virus infection. Each CDR3 is given with its conserved first and last residue. The D gene is left open where the match is weak. The size entry is marked missing in some rows and otherwise reads once, few, many or a size class.

d_call	v_call	j_call	clone_size	cdr3_aa	cdr3_nt
.	TRBV11-1	TRBJ2-3	.	CTSSFGTSTDTQYF	TGTACCAGTAGCTTTGGAACTAGCACAGATACGCAGTATTTT
.	TRBV5-1	TRBJ2-1	once	CASSLDPNSYNEQFF	TGCGCCAGCAGCTTGGATCCAAACTCCTACAATGAGCAGTTCTTC
.	TRBV6-1	TRBJ2-1	.	CASSEVSGAAYSEQFF	TGTGCCAGCAGTGAAGTTTCAGGGGCCGCTTACAGTGAGCAGTTCTTC
.	TRBV4-1	TRBJ1-3	few	CASSQDPKGHSGNTIYF	TGCGCCAGCAGCCAGGATCCCAAAGGACACTCTGGAAACACCATATATTTT
TRBD1	TRBV2	TRBJ1-2	.	CASSDDGQGAVGYTF	TGTGCCAGCAGTGACGACGGCCAGGGGGCCGTTGGCTACACCTTC
TRBD1	TRBV30	TRBJ2-2	.	CAWKGQGLGGELFF	TGTGCCTGGAAGGGACAGGGGTTAGGCGGGGAGCTGTTTTTT
TRBD2	TRBV7-9	TRBJ2-1	many	CASQPQTLAGGRFF	TGTGCCAGCCAACCTCAGACCTTAGCGGGAGGACGGTTCTTC
.	TRBV4-1	TRBJ2-5	.	CASSMGETQYF	TGCGCCAGCAGCATGGGGGAGACCCAGTACTTC
.	TRBV5-6	TRBJ1-1	.	CASSLSGRTTEAFF	TGTGCCAGCAGCTTATCGGGGCGGACCACTGAAGCTTTCTTT
.	TRBV29-1	TRBJ1-1	many	CSVYREGTEAFF	TGCAGCGTCTACAGGGAGGGAACTGAAGCTTTCTTT
TRBD2	TRBV30	TRBJ2-5	.	CAWMGASGSWETQYF	TGTGCCTGGATGGGGGCTAGCGGGAGCTGGGAGACCCAGTACTTC
TRBD1	TRBV6-2/TRBV6-3	TRBJ2-3	few	CASSYSTGGGADTQYF	TGTGCCAGCAGTTACTCGACAGGGGGAGGTGCAGATACGCAGTATTTT
TRBD1	TRBV6-6	TRBJ1-2	many	CASNSQGADNYGYTF	TGTGCCAGCAATTCACAGGGGGCGGACAACTATGGCTACACCTTC
.	TRBV11-1	TRBJ2-3	.	CASSSGGSSVGTRTDAQYF	TGTGCCAGCAGCTCTGGGGGAAGCTCTGTTGGAACCCGCACAGATGCTCAGTATTTT
TRBD1	TRBV14	TRBJ2-7	.	CASSLQGASYEQYF	TGTGCCAGCAGCCTACAGGGGGCATCCTACGAGCAGTACTTC
.	TRBV24-1	TRBJ2-5	few	CATSDLRKGQETQYF	TGTGCCACCAGTGATTTGAGGAAGGGCCAAGAGACCCAGTACTTC
.	TRBV29-1	TRBJ2-6	many	CSVSGTSSGANVLTF	TGCAGCGTTTCGGGGACCAGCTCTGGGGCCAACGTCCTGACTTTC
.	TRBV7-9	TRBJ2-7	.	CVSSPWTGVGNYEQYF	TGTGTCAGCAGCCCCTGGACCGGTGTTGGTAACTACGAGCAGTACTTC
.	TRBV5-4	TRBJ2-1	once	CASSLGTSNEHFF	TGTGCCAGCAGCTTGGGCACTAGCAATGAGCACTTCTTT
TRBD2	TRBV4-1	TRBJ2-1	.	CANSQEEAGGPSEQFF	TGCGCCAACAGCCAAGAAGAGGCGGGAGGGCCGAGTGAGCAGTTCTTC
.	TRBV12-3/TRBV12-4	TRBJ2-3	.	CARTGGLETWKDTQYF	TGTGCCAGGACCGGCGGGTTAGAGACGTGGAAAGATACGCAGTATTTT
.	TRBV10-2	TRBJ1-5	.	CANSEGGWDQPQHF	TGCGCCAATAGTGAGGGGGGGTGGGATCAGCCCCAGCATTTT
.	TRBV30	TRBJ2-4	.	CTWSEVGLGKNIQYF	TGTACCTGGAGCGAGGTAGGGCTTGGCAAAAACATTCAGTACTTC
.	TRBV12-3/TRBV12-4	TRBJ2-2	.	CASIQWKGRKNTGELFF	TGTGCCAGCATCCAATGGAAGGGGAGGAAAAACACCGGGGAGCTGTTTTTT
.	TRBV28	TRBJ2-1	.	CASSLRSGRNEQFF	TGTGCCAGCAGTCTTCGTAGCGGCCGCAATGAGCAGTTCTTC
.	TRBV12-3/TRBV12-4	TRBJ2-2	once	CASRAQGTLEQFF	TGTGCCAGCAGGGCCCAGGGTACCTTAGAGCAGTTTTTT
TRBD2	TRBV4-3	TRBJ2-7	many	CASSTRPSGQGNEQYF	TGCGCCAGCAGCACCCGGCCTAGCGGGCAGGGTAACGAGCAGTACTTC
.	TRBV11-3	TRBJ2-1	.	CASSRLVGNEEFF	TGTGCCAGCAGCCGACTAGTGGGTAATGAAGAGTTCTTC
.	TRBV12-3/TRBV12-4	TRBJ1-1	many	CASSLAARRTEAFF	TGTGCCAGCAGTTTAGCCGCCCGGCGGACTGAAGCTTTCTTT
.	TRBV10-1	TRBJ2-2	few	CASSSLPDLAGELFF	TGCGCCAGCAGTTCACTCCCTGATTTGGCCGGGGAGCTGTTTTTT
.	TRBV11-3	TRBJ2-3	.	CASSLPTRDQPQYF	TGTGCCAGCAGCCTCCCGACGAGGGATCAGCCCCAGTATTTT
.	TRBV4-3	TRBJ2-2	.	CASNLGMSNTGELFF	TGCGCCAGCAACCTCGGTATGTCGAACACCGGGGAGCTGTTTTTT
.	TRBV7-9	TRBJ1-5	.	CASSPLSEEGQPQHF	TGTGCCAGCAGCCCCCTCTCAGAGGAAGGGCAGCCCCAGCATTTT
.	TRBV7-9	TRBJ1-4	.	CASSLGRGTEKLFF	TGTGCCAGCAGCTTAGGCAGGGGTACGGAAAAACTGTTTTTT
TRBD1	TRBV5-4	TRBJ2-1	.	CASSVTRDSAYNEQFF	TGTGCCAGCAGCGTGACCCGGGACAGCGCCTACAATGAGCAGTTCTTC
TRBD1	TRBV7-9	TRBJ1-2	.	CASTTTGANYGYTF	TGTGCCAGCACTACGACAGGGGCCAACTATGGCTACACCTTC
.	TRBV6-5	TRBJ1-2	.	CASSYERGRGYTF	TGTGCCAGCAGTTACGAGAGGGGCCGTGGCTACACCTTC
.	TRBV4-1	TRBJ1-2	many	CASSPRGVFYGYTF	TGCGCCAGCAGCCCGAGGGGGGTATTCTATGGCTACACCTTC
.	TRBV19	TRBJ1-1	.	CASSIRGQMNTEAFF	TGTGCCAGTAGTATCAGAGGCCAAATGAACACTGAAGCTTTCTTT
TRBD1	TRBV29-1	TRBJ2-7	many	CSVEWTGIYEQYF	TGCAGCGTTGAATGGACAGGGATCTACGAGCAGTACTTC
TRBD2	TRBV7-9	TRBJ2-1	.	CASPLGLEGEQFF	TGTGCCAGCCCCCTGGGACTAGAAGGTGAGCAGTTCTTT
.	TRBV6-1	TRBJ2-7	.	CDSSEASFYYEQYF	TGTGACAGCAGTGAGGCGAGTTTCTACTACGAGCAGTACTTC
.	TRBV21-1	TRBJ2-3	few	CASSKGHRTDTQYF	TGTGCCAGCAGCAAAGGCCATAGGACAGATACGCAGTATTTT
.	TRBV10-1	TRBJ2-2	few	CASRDSGYTGELFF	TGCGCCAGCAGGGATAGCGGATACACCGGGGAGCTGTTTTTT
.	TRBV14	TRBJ2-2	.	CASSQASRGLDTGELFF	TGTGCCAGCAGCCAAGCGTCGCGGGGTTTAGACACCGGGGAGCTGTTTTTT
.	TRBV11-1	TRBJ2-7	.	CASSRKRSYGQYF	TGTGCCAGCAGCCGGAAGCGATCCTACGGGCAGTACTTC
.	TRBV5-6	TRBJ2-1	few	CASSWGGGTEQFF	TGTGCCAGCAGCTGGGGGGGCGGAACTGAGCAGTTCTTC
.	TRBV12-3/TRBV12-4	TRBJ1-1	.	CTSSSGNTEAFF	TGTACCAGCAGTAGTGGGAACACTGAAGCTTTCTTT
TRBD1	TRBV29-1	TRBJ2-5	many	CSVGWDRARETQYF	TGCAGCGTTGGTTGGGACAGGGCACGAGAGACCCAGTACTTC
TRBD2	TRBV10-3	TRBJ2-3	many	CAISGPGLASSTDTQYF	TGTGCCATCAGTGGGCCGGGACTAGCGTCTAGCACAGATACGCAGTATTTT
.	TRBV11-3	TRBJ2-7	.	CASSLGATDEQYF	TGTGCCAGCAGCCTAGGAGCTACGGACGAGCAATACTTC
TRBD1	TRBV28	TRBJ1-5	many	CASSLSTGALNQPQHF	TGTGCCAGCAGTTTATCGACAGGGGCGTTAAATCAGCCCCAGCATTTT
TRBD2	TRBV12-3/TRBV12-4	TRBJ2-7	many	CASSLAGGTSGIYEQYF	TGTGCCAGCAGTTTAGCGGGAGGGACTAGCGGGATTTACGAGCAGTACTTC